This TCR beta chain was sequenced for a study of early T cells in non-severe SARS-CoV-2 infection (dated by TCRdb to the early 2020s). Background for the entire study: Because TCR sequencing relied on bulk RNA taken from unsorted whole blood, pairing of alpha and beta chains was not possible. General conclusions and limits of the study: VDJdb matching was skewed toward anti-spike CD8 responses and likely underestimated virus-specific expansions by missing private and CD4 specificities.

Library preparation employed 5' RACE. The sample was run on a NextSeq 500. The TCR library protocol attached unique molecular identifiers to individual cDNA molecules to correct for sequencing error and PCR bias. Sequencing covered both TCR alpha and beta chains, and within each sample the abundances of alpha and beta sequences were tightly co-correlated. The original methods were these. Decombinator V4 was used to perform V gene, J gene and CDR3 annotation of TCR sequences. TCRs were defined as expanded if a significant change between any two time points was detected under a Poisson model with p below 0.0001. TCR abundances were normalised to the total number of TCRs sequenced in each sample and reported as counts per million. MAIT TCRs were defined by TRAV1-2 paired with TRAJ12, TRAJ20 or TRAJ33, and iNKT TCRs by TRAV10 paired with TRAJ18. A search of VDJdb, accessed on 1 November 2021, was run for TCRs annotated to CMV, EBV and SARS-CoV-2, with TCRs annotated for multiple antigens excluded. TCRdb handled the public reads itself, with Q25 trimming in fastp and clone calling in MiXCR, and kept productive beta chains. CDR3 protein sequences are deduplicated, and each keeps its most common genes and DNA. These V and J calls originate from TCRdb's pipeline instead of the authors' own analysis. The sample table lists about 22,000 distinct CDR3 sequences, about 4.5% of them with a count of one. The biggest ten clones account for around 17% of the sample.

This clonotype has a handful of counts. The antigen this receptor binds is unknown. Base qualities are not at hand, and no much larger clone is one base apart. V loses 3 bases at its end and J loses 6 bases; junction bases beyond the gene matches: 8. Sequences LNHDA (CDR1) and SQIVND (CDR2) are obtained from the germline V gene (reference sequence). From cysteine to phenylalanine, the CDR3 is 15 amino acids long. Solely the CDR3 DNA is kept, with 45 bases framed from the first base. Set within a cohort of healthcare workers in London, UK, this nested case-control study involved weekly PCR testing of nasopharyngeal swabs along with blood sampling. Healthcare workers were enrolled in the week of the UK lockdown, from 23 to 31 March 2020, and were followed every week for up to roughly 16 weeks.

The chain is encoded by TRBV19 joined to TRBJ2-5; 9 central bases correspond to TRBD2. Sequencing was done on a sample of whole blood. The TCR comes from an adult who was a healthcare worker with PCR-confirmed SARS-CoV-2 infection or an uninfected control (not recorded which). At the DNA level, the sequence is TGTGCCAGTAGTATTGTTGCGGGGGGGCTTCAGACCCAGTACTTC. It codes for CASSIVAGGLQTQYF.